This T cell receptor (beta chain) was sequenced during a study of shared clonotypes between healthy human individuals. Overall study findings and caveats: Deeper or shallower sequencing was expected to change how clonotypes are shared among donors.

Study processing details: Filtering of immunoSEQ junctional sequences could not match full-length read filtering. The data were produced by immunoSEQ multiplex PCR, yet TCRdb's version contains in-frame clones alone and is incomplete. V and J calls and clone size are those listed in that table; D and trimming were worked out from the DNA. This sample has about 700,000 clones, with around 67% found just once. CDR1 and CDR2 from the germline V gene are MDHEN and SYDVKM. The V segment lost 4 bases and the J segment 2 bases; nucleotides outside the gene matches: 3. The CDR3 length is 15 residues. As concerns this clone: Its target is unknown.

The chain recombines TRBV28 with TRBJ1-5; TRBD1 agrees at 9 bases. Sequencing was performed on memory CD4+ T cells sorted from blood. Specified subset: CD45RA-negative fraction. This TCR was recovered from a woman between 25 and 40 years old in good health. Here the CDR3 DNA reads TGTGCCAGCAGTTGGACAGGGGTTGGCAATCAGCCCCAGCATTTT. Its protein is CASSWTGVGNQPQHF. Full variable domain (outside the CDR3, taken from reference TRBV28 and TRBJ1-5): DVKVTQSSRYLVKRTGEKVFLECVQDMDHENMFWYRQDPGLGLRLIYFSYDVKMKEKGDIPEGYSVSREKKERFSLILESASTNQTSMYLCASSWTGVGNQPQHFGDGTRLSIL.